This TCR beta chain was profiled in a study of identical twins. This clonotype was seen ten or more times. From the 5' RACE reads, TCRdb called clonotypes with MiXCR, one entry per CDR3 protein. The data show about 240,000 distinct CDR3 sequences, with 6% to 8.5% seen just once and roughly 5% held by the top ten. Germline V gene data show CDR1 as PRHDT and CDR2 as FYEKMQ (reference sequence). The CDR3 totals 14 residues. Trimming took 5 bases from V and 2 from J, leaving 13 bases between them. Another study also made use of these data, one on yellow fever vaccine responses in identical twins.

The receptor comes from a woman younger than 35 in good health. The chain recombines TRBV13 with TRBJ2-7; the D call may be TRBD1 or TRBD2 (5 bases each). The sequenced sample was CD8+ T cells sorted from blood. CDR3 amino acids: CASSPGTPAYEQYF. The CDR3 bases are TGTGCCAGCAGCCCCGGGACGCCGGCCTACGAGCAGTACTTC.